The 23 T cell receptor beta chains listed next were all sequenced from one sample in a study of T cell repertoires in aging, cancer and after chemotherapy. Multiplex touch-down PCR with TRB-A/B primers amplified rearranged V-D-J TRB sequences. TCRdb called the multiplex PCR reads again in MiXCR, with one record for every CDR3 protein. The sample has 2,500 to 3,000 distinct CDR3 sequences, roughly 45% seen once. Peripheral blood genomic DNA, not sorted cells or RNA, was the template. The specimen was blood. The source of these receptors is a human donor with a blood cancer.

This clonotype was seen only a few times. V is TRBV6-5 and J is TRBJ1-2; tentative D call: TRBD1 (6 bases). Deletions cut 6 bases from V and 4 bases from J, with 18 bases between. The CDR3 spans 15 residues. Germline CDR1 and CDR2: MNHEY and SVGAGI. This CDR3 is CASSRREGVSYGYTF. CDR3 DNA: TGTGCCAGCAGCCGCCGGGAGGGGGTTAGCTATGGCTACACCTTC.

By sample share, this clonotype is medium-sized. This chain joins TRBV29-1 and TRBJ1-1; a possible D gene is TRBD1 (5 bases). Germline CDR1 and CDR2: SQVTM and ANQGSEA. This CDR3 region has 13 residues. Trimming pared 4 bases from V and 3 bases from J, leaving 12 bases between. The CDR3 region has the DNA TGCAGCGTTGCCGACAGCCGGTACACTGAAGCTTTCTTT. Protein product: CSVADSRYTEAFF.

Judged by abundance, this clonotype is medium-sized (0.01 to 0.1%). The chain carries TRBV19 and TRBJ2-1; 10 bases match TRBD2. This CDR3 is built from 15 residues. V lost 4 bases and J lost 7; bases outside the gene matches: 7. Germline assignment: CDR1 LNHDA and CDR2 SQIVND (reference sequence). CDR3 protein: CASSKVAGGWNEQFF. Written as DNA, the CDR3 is TGTGCCAGTAGTAAGGTAGCGGGAGGATGGAATGAGCAGTTCTTC.

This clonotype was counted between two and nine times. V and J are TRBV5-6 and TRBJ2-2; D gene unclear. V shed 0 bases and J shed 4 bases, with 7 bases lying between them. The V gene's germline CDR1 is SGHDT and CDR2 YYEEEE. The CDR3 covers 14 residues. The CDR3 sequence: CASSLVWGTGELFF. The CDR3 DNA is TGTGCCAGCAGCTTGGTGTGGGGCACCGGGGAGCTGTTTTTT. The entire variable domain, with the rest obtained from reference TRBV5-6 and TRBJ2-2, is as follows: DAGVTQSPTHLIKTRGQQVTLRCSPKSGHDTVSWYQQALGQGPQFIFQYYEEEERQRGNFPDRFSGHQFPNYSSELNVNALLLGDSALYLCASSLVWGTGELFFGEGSRLTVL.

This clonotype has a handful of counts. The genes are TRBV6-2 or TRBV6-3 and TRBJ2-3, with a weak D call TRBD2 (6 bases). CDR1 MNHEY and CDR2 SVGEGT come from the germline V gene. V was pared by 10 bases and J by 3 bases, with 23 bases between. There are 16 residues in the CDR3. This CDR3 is CATKPSGRRGTDTQYF. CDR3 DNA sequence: TGTGCCACCAAACCTTCCGGGAGAAGGGGAACAGATACGCAGTATTTT.

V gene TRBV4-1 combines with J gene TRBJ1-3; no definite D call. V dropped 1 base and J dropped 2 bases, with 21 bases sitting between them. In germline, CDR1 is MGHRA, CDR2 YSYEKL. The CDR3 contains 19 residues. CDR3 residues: CASSQAPPQAGPTGNTIYF. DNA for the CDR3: TGCGCCAGCAGCCAAGCCCCCCCTCAGGCCGGGCCGACTGGAAACACCATATATTTT.

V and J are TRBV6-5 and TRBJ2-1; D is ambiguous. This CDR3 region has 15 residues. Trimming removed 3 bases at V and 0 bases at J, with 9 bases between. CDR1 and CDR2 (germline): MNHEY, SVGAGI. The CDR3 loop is CASSYRGLSYNEQFF. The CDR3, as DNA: TGTGCCAGCAGTTATAGAGGCCTCTCCTACAATGAGCAGTTCTTC.

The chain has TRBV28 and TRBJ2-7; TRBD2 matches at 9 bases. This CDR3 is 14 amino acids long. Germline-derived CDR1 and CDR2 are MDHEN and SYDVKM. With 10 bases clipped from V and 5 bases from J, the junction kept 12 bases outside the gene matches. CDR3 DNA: TGTGCCACCTGCCAGACTAGCGGTATCAACGAGCAGTACTTC. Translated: CATCQTSGINEQYF.

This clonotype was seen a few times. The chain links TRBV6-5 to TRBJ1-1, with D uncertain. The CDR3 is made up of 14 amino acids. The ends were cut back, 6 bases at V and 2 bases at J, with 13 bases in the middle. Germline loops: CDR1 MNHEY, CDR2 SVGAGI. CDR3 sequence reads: CASRGDLVNTEAFF. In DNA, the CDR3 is TGTGCCAGCAGGGGAGATCTAGTTAACACTGAAGCTTTCTTT.

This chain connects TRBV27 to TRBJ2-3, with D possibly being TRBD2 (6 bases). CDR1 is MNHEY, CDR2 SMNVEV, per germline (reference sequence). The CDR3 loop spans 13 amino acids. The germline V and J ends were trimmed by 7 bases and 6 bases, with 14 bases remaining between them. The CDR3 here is CASKYRGRDTQYF. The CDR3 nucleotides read TGTGCCAGCAAATATCGGGGGAGGGATACGCAGTATTTT.

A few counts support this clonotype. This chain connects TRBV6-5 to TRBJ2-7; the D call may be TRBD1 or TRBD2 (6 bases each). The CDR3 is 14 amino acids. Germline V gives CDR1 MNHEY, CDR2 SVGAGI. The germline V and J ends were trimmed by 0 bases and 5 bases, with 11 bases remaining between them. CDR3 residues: CASSYSTGGDEQYF. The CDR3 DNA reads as TGTGCCAGCAGTTACTCGACCGGGGGCGACGAGCAGTACTTC.

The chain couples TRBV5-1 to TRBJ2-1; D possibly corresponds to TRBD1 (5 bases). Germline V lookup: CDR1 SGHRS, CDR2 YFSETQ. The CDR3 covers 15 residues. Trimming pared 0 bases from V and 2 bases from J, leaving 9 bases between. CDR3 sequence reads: CASSLAPGTYNEQFF. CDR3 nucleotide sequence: TGCGCCAGCAGCTTGGCCCCAGGGACCTACAATGAGCAGTTCTTC.

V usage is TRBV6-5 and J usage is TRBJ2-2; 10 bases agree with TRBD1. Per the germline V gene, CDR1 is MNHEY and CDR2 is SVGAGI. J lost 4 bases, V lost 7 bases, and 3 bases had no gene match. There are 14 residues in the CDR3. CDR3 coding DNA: TGTGCCAGCAAGACAGGGGGCAGCACCGGGGAGCTGTTTTTT. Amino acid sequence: CASKTGGSTGELFF.

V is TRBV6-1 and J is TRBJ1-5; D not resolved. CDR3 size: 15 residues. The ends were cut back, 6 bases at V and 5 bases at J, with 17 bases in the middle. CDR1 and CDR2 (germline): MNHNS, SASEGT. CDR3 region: CASREYTGRDQPQHF. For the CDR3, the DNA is TGTGCCAGCAGGGAATATACTGGGAGAGATCAGCCCCAGCATTTT.

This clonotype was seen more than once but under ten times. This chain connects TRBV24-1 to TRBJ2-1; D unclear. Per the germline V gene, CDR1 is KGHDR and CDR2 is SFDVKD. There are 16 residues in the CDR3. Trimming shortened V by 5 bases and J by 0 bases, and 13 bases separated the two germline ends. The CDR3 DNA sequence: TGTGCCACCAGTGGTTCGAGCCCCAGCTCCTACAATGAGCAGTTCTTC. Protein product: CATSGSSPSSYNEQFF.

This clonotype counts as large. The DNA for the CDR3 is TGTGCCACCGAATCTCAATGGAGGGGAAGGGAAAAACTGTTTTTT. Translated, it gives CATESQWRGREKLFF. The chain is built from TRBV24-1 and TRBJ1-4; perhaps TRBD1 as D (5 bases). Trimming left V 9 bases short and J 8 bases short, with 21 bases between. The CDR3 is 15 residues long. CDR1 and CDR2 (germline): KGHDR, SFDVKD.

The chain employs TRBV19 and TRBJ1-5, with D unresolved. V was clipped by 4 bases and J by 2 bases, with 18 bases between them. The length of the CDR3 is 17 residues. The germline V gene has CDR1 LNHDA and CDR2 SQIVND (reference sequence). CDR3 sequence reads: CASSRSFNKVGNQPQHF. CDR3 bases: TGTGCCAGTAGTAGAAGTTTTAATAAGGTAGGCAATCAGCCCCAGCATTTT.

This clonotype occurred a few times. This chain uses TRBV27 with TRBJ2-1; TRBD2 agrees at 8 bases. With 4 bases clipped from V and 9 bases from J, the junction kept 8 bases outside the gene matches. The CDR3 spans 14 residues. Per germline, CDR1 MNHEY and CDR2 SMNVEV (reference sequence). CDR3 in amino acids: CASSSRAGVTEQFF. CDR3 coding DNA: TGTGCCAGCAGTTCTCGAGCGGGAGTAACTGAGCAGTTCTTC.

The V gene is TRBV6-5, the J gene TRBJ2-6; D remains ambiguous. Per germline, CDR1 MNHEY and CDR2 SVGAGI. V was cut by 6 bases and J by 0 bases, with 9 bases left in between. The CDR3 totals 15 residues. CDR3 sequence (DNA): TGTGCCAGCAGCCGATTGTCCTCTGGGGCCAACGTCCTGACTTTC. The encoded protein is CASSRLSSGANVLTF.

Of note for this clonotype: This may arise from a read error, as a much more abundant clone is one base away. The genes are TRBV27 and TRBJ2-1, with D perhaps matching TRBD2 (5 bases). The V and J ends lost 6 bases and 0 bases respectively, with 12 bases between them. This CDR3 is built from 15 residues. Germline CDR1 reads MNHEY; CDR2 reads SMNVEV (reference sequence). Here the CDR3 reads CASSLLGSSYNEQFF. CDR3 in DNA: TGTGCCAGCAGCCTTCTGGGGAGCTCCTACAATGAGCAGTTCTTC.

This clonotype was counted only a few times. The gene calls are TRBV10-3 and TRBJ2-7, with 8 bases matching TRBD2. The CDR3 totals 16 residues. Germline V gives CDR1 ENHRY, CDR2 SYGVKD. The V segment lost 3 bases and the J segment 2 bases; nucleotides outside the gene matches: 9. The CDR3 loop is CAISDPGGGRTYEQYF. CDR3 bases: TGTGCCATCAGTGACCCGGGGGGGGGGCGGACCTACGAGCAGTACTTC.

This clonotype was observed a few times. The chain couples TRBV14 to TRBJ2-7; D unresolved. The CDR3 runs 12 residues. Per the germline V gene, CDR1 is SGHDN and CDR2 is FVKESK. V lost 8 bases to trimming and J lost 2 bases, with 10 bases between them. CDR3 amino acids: CASGTQPYEQYF. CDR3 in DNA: TGTGCCAGCGGAACACAGCCCTACGAGCAGTACTTC.

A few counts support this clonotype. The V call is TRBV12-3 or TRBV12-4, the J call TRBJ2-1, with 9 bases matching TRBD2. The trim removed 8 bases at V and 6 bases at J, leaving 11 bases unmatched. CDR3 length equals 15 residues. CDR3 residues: CASSPVLAGFNEQFF. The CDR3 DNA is TGTGCCAGCTCCCCCGTACTAGCGGGTTTCAATGAGCAGTTCTTC.